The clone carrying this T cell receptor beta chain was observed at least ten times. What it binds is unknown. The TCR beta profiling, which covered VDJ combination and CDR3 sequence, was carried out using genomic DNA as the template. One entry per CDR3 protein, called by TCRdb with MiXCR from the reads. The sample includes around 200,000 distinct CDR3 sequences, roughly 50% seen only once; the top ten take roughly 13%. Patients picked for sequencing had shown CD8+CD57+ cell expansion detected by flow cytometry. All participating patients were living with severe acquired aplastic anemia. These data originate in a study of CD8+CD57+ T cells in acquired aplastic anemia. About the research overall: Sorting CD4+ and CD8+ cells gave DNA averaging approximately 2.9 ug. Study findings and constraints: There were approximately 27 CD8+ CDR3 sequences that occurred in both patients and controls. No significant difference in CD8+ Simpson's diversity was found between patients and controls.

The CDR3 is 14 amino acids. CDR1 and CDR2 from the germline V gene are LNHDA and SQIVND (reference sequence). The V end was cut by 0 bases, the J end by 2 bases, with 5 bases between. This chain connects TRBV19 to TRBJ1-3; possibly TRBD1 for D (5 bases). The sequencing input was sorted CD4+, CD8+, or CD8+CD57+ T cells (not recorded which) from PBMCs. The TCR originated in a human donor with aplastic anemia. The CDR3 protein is CASSIEGAGNTIYF. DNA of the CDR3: TGTGCCAGTAGTATAGAAGGGGCTGGAAACACCATATATTTT. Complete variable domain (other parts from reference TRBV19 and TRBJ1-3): DGGITQSPKYLFRKEGQNVTLSCEQNLNHDAMYWYRQDPGQGLRLIYYSQIVNDFQKGDIAEGYSVSREKKESFPLTVTSAQKNPTAFYLCASSIEGAGNTIYFGEGSWLTVV.